The next 7 T cell receptor beta chains were all read from a single sample in a study of response to subunit inactivated influenza vaccine. TCRdb reprocessed the RT-PCR reads with MiXCR, giving one entry per CDR3 protein. The sample lists 150,000 to 200,000 distinct CDR3 sequences, about an eighth occurring once. These same data were also listed under a study on T cells expressing NK-cell markers. That source notes: The authors made TCR beta cDNA libraries by 5'RACE template switching. This switching added a universal primer site and UMIs.

The sequencing used CD8+ T cells sorted from PBMCs, collected roughly 12 days after vaccination. The receptors derive from a man aged 50-59 years who received an inactivated influenza vaccine.

This clonotype has only a few counts. The chain has TRBV18 and TRBJ2-2; no reliable D call. Deletions cut 2 bases from V and 0 bases from J, with 7 bases between. The CDR3 spans 15 residues. Looked up from germline, CDR1 is KGHSH and CDR2 is LQKENI. CDR3 bases: TGTGCCAGCTCACCAGCAGCTTCGAACACCGGGGAGCTGTTTTTT. Protein: CASSPAASNTGELFF. Supplemented by reference TRBV18 and TRBJ2-2, the full variable domain reads NAGVMQNPRHLVRRRGQEARLRCSPMKGHSHVYWYRQLPEEGLKFMVYLQKENIIDESGMPKERFSAEFPKEGPSILRIQQVVRGDSAAYFCASSPAASNTGELFFGEGSRLTVL.

This CDR3 is CSARESSYEQYF. CDR3 bases: TGCAGTGCTAGAGAGTCCTCCTACGAGCAGTACTTC. J is TRBJ2-7 and V is TRBV20-1; no clear D gene. Germline CDR1 reads DFQATT; CDR2 reads SNEGSKA (reference sequence). V gave up 0 bases and J gave up 0 bases, with 3 bases separating them. The CDR3 covers 12 residues.

The chain joins TRBV29-1 to TRBJ2-6; D might be TRBD2 (6 bases). This CDR3 is 15 amino acids long. Per germline, CDR1 SQVTM and CDR2 ANQGSEA. V shed 6 bases and J shed 2 bases, with 14 bases lying between them. CDR3 coding DNA: TGCAGCGTCCCCGACGGGGAGGCTGGGGCCAACGTCCTGACTTTC. Translated, it gives CSVPDGEAGANVLTF. The variable domain in full, completed from reference TRBV29-1 and TRBJ2-6, reads SAVISQKPSRDICQRGTSLTIQCQVDSQVTMMFWYRQQPGQSLTLIATANQGSEATYESGFVIDKFPISRPNLTFSTLTVSNMSPEDSSIYLCSVPDGEAGANVLTFGAGSRLTVL.

This sequence joins TRBV4-1 and TRBJ1-4; no clear D. The CDR3 length is 15 residues. Deletions cut 0 bases from V and 7 bases from J, with 12 bases between. Germline V gene data show CDR1 as MGHRA and CDR2 as YSYEKL. The CDR3 loop reads CASSQDPPGSEKLFF. DNA of the CDR3: TGCGCCAGCAGCCAAGACCCCCCGGGGAGTGAAAAACTGTTTTTT.

Many counts were recorded for this clonotype. The chain couples TRBV6-1 to TRBJ1-1, with D unclear. The CDR3 covers 13 residues. The V end was cut by 5 bases, the J end by 3 bases, with 10 bases between. CDR1 is MNHNS and CDR2 is SASEGT in the germline V gene. CDR3 region: CASSSQEDTEAFF. CDR3 coding DNA: TGTGCCAGCAGTAGCCAGGAGGACACTGAAGCTTTCTTT.

There are a few counts of this clonotype. The V gene is TRBV4-1, the J gene TRBJ2-7; 8 bases are shared with TRBD1. Trimming at V came to 5 bases and at J to 0 bases, leaving 15 bases not matched to a gene. This CDR3 region has 18 residues. Germline CDR1 is MGHRA and CDR2 is YSYEKL. As DNA, the CDR3 is TGCGCCAGCAGCTACTACCACTCCGGGACAGGTTTCTCCTACGAGCAGTACTTC. Translated, it gives CASSYYHSGTGFSYEQYF.

This chain uses TRBV28 with TRBJ2-5; 8 bases map to TRBD2. Germline CDR1 and CDR2: MDHEN and SYDVKM. V dropped 5 bases and J dropped 1; count of bases not matched to a gene: 9. This CDR3 is built from 16 residues. The CDR3, as DNA: TGTGCCAGCAGTATCGGGACTAGTGGTTCCCAAGAGACCCAGTACTTC. It encodes CASSIGTSGSQETQYF.